The sequence of this T cell receptor beta chain was determined in a study of control samples from healthy donors and cancer patients. The table came from immunoSEQ multiplex PCR; TCRdb's copy has only in-frame clones and leaves some out. The table records approximately 83,000 clones, more than 80% of them present only once. This clone was recorded only once. Input material: blood. This TCR derives from a woman aged 25 to 39 in good health.

CDR3: CASSPRGGRNTGELFF. CDR3 nucleotides: TGTGCCAGCAGCCCCCGGGGAGGTCGGAACACCGGGGAGCTGTTTTTT. This rearrangement joins TRBV7-2 to TRBJ2-2; D may be TRBD2 (6 bases). The V gene's germline CDR1 is SGHTA and CDR2 FQGNSA. V gave up 5 bases and J gave up 1 base, with 14 bases separating them. The CDR3 totals 16 residues.